These 2 T cell receptor beta chains share one sample of origin, sequenced in a study of blood T cells in healthy people across ages. PCR was performed a second time for about 7 to 11 cycles using a sample-barcoded 5' primer and a J-beta primer mix. TCRdb ran MiXCR on the 5' RACE reads and lists one entry per CDR3 protein. Altogether roughly 720,000 distinct CDR3 sequences are present, less than 70% being singletons, with the ten largest covering under 50%. The sample taken for sequencing was blood. Receptors originate from a man aged 80 or over in good health.

The V gene is TRBV20-1, the J gene TRBJ2-7, with 9 bases fitting TRBD2. Trimming removed 6 bases from V and 5 bases from J; junction bases left unmatched: 8. CDR3 size: 13 residues. The germline V gene has CDR1 DFQATT and CDR2 SNEGSKA (reference sequence). CDR3 bases: TGCAGTGCCCTAGCGGGAAGTAACCACGAGCAGTACTTC. Protein product: CSALAGSNHEQYF.

The rearrangement joins TRBV12-5 to TRBJ2-4, with D perhaps assigned TRBD1 or TRBD2 (6 bases each). The ends were cut back, 5 bases at V and 1 base at J, with 12 bases in the middle. Germline values: CDR1 LGHNT, CDR2 FRNRAP. This CDR3 has 15 amino acids. The CDR3 DNA sequence: TGTGCTAGTGGTCCCTCGGGGGCGGCCAAAAACATTCAGTACTTC. Protein: CASGPSGAAKNIQYF.